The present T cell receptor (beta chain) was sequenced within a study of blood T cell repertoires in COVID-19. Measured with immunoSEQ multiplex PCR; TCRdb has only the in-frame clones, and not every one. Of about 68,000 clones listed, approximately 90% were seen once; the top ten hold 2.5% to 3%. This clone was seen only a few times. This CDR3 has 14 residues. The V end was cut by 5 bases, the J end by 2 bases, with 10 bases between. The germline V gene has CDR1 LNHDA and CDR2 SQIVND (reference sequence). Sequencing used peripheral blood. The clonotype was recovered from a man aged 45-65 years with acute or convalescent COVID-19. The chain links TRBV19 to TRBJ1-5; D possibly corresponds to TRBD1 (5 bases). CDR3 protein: CASSVTGGNQPQHF. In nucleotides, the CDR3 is TGTGCCAGTAGTGTCACAGGCGGCAATCAGCCCCAGCATTTT.